The T cell receptor beta chain described here comes from a study of patients and donors after allogeneic stem cell transplantation. Via MiXCR, TCRdb re-called the RT-PCR reads, giving one row per CDR3 protein. The sample records 390,000 or so distinct CDR3 sequences, more than 15% being singletons. CDR1 is MGHRA and CDR2 is YSYEKL in the germline V gene. V lost 7 bases to trimming and J lost 8 bases, with 10 bases between them. CDR3 length equals 11 residues. The V gene is TRBV4-1, the J gene TRBJ2-3; D is possibly TRBD1 or TRBD2 (5 bases each). The material sequenced was blood, either unsorted or a sorted T cell fraction (not recorded which). The sequence was collected from a human donor who was either an allogeneic HSCT recipient or a stem cell or donor lymphocyte infusion donor (not recorded which). It is not recorded whose cells these are; they may come from a transplant donor. In DNA, the CDR3 is TGCGCCAGCAACCTTGGGGGTACGCAGTATTTT. Translating it yields CASNLGGTQYF.